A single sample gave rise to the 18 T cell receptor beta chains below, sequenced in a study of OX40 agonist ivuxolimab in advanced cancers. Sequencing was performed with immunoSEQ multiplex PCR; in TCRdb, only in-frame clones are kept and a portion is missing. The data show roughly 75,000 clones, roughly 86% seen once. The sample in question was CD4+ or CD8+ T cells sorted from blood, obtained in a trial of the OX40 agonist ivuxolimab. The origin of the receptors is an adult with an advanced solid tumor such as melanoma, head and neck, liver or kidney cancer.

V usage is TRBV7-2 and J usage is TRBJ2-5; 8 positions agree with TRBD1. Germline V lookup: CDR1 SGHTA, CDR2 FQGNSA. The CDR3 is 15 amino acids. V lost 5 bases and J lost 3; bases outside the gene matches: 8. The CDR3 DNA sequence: TGTGCCAGCAGCCCCAGACTGGACAGGGAAGAGACCCAGTACTTC. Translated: CASSPRLDREETQYF.

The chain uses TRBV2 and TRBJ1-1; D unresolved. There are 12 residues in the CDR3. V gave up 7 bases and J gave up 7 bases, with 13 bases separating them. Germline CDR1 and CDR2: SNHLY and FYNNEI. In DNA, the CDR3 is TGTGCCAGCACCCCTGTTCTCATTGAAGCTTTCTTT. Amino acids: CASTPVLIEAFF.

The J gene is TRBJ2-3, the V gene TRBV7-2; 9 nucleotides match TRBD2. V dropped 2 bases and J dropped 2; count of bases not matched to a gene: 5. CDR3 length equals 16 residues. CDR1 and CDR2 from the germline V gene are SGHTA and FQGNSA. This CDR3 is CASSLRLAGTTDTQYF. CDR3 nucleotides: TGTGCCAGCAGCTTACGGCTAGCGGGGACCACAGATACGCAGTATTTT.

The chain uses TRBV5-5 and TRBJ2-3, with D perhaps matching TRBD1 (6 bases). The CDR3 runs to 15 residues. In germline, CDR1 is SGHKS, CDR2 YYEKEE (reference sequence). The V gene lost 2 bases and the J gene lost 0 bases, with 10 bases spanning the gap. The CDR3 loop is CASSLQGYSTDTQYF. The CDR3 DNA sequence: TGTGCCAGCAGCTTACAGGGCTATAGCACAGATACGCAGTATTTT.

This CDR3 reads CASSPRDGEQYF. The CDR3 nucleotides are TGTGCCAGCAGCCCCCGGGACGGCGAGCAGTACTTC. The V and J genes are TRBV7-9 and TRBJ2-7; either TRBD1 or TRBD2 may fit D (5 bases each). CDR1 and CDR2 (germline): SEHNR, FQNEAQ (reference sequence). The CDR3 runs 12 residues. Trimming left V 5 bases short and J 6 bases short, with 11 bases between. Full variable domain (missing parts from reference TRBV7-9 and TRBJ2-7): DTGVSQNPRHKITKRGQNVTFRCDPISEHNRLYWYRQTLGQGPEFLTYFQNEAQLEKSRLLSDRFSAERPKGSFSTLEIQRTEQGDSAMYLCASSPRDGEQYFGPGTRLTVT.

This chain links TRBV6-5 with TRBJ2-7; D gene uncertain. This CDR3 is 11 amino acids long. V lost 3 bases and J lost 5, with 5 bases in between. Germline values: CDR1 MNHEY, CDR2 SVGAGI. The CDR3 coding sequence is TGTGCCAGCAGTTATTTTAACGAGCAGTACTTC. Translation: CASSYFNEQYF.

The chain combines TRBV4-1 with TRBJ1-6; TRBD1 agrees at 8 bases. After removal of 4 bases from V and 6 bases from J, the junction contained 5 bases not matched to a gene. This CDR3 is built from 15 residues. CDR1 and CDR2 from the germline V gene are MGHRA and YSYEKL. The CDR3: CASSPRGQANSPLHF. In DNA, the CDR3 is TGCGCCAGCAGCCCTCGGGGACAGGCTAATTCACCCCTCCACTTT.

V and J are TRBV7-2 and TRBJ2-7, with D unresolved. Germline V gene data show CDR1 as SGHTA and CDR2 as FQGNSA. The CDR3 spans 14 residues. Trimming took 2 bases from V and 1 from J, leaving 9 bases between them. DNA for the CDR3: TGTGCCAGCAGCTTAAGTACACTGTCCTACGAGCAGTACTTC. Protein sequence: CASSLSTLSYEQYF.

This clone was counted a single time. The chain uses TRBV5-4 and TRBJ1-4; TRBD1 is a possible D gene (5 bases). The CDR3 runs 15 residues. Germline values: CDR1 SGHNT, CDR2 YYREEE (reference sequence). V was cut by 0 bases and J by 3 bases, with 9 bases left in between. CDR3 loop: CASSLEPGSNEKLFF. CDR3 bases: TGTGCCAGCAGCTTGGAACCAGGGTCTAATGAAAAACTGTTTTTT.

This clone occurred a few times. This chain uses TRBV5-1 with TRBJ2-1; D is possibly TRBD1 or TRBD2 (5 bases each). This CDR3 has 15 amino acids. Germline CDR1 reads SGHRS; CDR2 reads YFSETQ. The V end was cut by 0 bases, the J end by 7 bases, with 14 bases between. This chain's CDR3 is CASSLEGPLENEQFF. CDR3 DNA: TGCGCCAGCAGCTTGGAGGGACCACTGGAGAATGAGCAGTTCTTC. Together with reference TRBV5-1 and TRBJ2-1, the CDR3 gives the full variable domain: KAGVTQTPRYLIKTRGQQVTLSCSPISGHRSVSWYQQTPGQGLQFLFEYFSETQRNKGNFPGRFSGRQFSNSRSEMNVSTLELGDSALYLCASSLEGPLENEQFFGPGTRLTVL.

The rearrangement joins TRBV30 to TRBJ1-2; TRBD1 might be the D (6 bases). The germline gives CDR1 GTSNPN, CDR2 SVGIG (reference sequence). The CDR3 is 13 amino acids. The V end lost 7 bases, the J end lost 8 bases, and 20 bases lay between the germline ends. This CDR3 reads CASSPGQGTGYTF. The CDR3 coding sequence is TGTGCCTCTTCCCCGGGACAAGGCACGGGCTACACCTTC.

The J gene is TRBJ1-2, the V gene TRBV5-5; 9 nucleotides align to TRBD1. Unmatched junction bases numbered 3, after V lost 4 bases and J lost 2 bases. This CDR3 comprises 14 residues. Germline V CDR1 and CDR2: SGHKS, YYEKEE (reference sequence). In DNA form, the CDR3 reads TGTGCCAGCAGCCGGGACAGGGAAAACTATGGCTACACCTTC. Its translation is CASSRDRENYGYTF.

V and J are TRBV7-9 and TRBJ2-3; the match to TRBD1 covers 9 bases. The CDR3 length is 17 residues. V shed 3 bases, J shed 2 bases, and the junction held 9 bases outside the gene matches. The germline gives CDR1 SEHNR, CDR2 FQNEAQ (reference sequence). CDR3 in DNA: TGTGCCAGCAGCTTCCGTTCCGGGACAGGGCCCACAGATACGCAGTATTTT. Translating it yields CASSFRSGTGPTDTQYF.

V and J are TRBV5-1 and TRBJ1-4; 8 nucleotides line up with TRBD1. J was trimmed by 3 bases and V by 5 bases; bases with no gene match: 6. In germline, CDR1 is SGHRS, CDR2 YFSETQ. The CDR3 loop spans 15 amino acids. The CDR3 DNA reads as TGCGCCAGCAGGTACGGGACAGGACCTAATGAAAAACTGTTTTTT. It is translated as CASRYGTGPNEKLFF.

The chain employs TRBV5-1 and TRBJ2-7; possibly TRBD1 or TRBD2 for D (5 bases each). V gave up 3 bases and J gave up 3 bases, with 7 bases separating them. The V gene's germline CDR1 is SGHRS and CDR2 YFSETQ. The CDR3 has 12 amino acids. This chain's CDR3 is CASSWDGYEQYF. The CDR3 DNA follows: TGCGCCAGCAGCTGGGACGGCTACGAGCAGTACTTC.

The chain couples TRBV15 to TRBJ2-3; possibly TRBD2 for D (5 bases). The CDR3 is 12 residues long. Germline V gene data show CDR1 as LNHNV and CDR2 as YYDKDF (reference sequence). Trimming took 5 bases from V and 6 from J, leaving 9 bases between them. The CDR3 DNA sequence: TGTGCCACCAGCGCCCGCGGGGATACGCAGTATTTT. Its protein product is CATSARGDTQYF.

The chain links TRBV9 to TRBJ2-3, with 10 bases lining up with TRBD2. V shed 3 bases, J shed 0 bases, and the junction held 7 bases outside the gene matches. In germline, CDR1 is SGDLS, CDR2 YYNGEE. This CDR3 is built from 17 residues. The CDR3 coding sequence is TGTGCCAGCAGCGCTAGCGGGGGACCAACTAGCACAGATACGCAGTATTTT. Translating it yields CASSASGGPTSTDTQYF.

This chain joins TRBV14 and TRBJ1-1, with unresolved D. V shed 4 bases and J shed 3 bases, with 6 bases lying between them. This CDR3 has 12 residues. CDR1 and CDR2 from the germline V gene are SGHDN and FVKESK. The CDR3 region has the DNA TGTGCCAGCAGCCTCTTGTACACTGAAGCTTTCTTT. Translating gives CASSLLYTEAFF.